The clone carrying this T cell receptor (beta chain) was recorded many times. TCR alpha and beta CDR3 regions were amplified from RNA using iRepertoire nested multiplex PCR. TCRdb ran MiXCR on the multiplex PCR reads and lists one entry per CDR3 protein. The sample has about 380,000 distinct CDR3 sequences, around 38% seen once. This entry is derived from a study of glioma-infiltrating T cells. Overall study context: Presurgical dexamethasone in glioma patients lasted six or fewer days.

The sequenced sample was glioma tissue, nonneoplastic brain tissue, or PBMCs (not recorded which). The receptor's source is a human donor with low-grade glioma or glioblastoma, undergoing nonglioma brain surgery, or in good health (not recorded which).

DNA of the CDR3: TGTGCCAGCAGTTTATCCAATCAGCCCCAGCATTTT. As protein: CASSLSNQPQHF. The genes are TRBV27 and TRBJ1-5; no clear D. V shed 0 bases and J shed 3 bases, with 0 bases lying between them. The CDR3 consists of 12 residues. The germline V gene encodes CDR1 MNHEY and CDR2 SMNVEV (reference sequence).